Presented here are 20 T cell receptor beta chains from one specimen sequenced in a study of blood T cell repertoires in COVID-19. Using immunoSEQ multiplex PCR, the repertoire was profiled, and TCRdb retains in-frame clones only, with some absent. Of approximately 94,000 clones in the sample, more than 65% were seen once. The sequencing sample was made of peripheral blood. Receptors were obtained from a man aged 70 or older with active or convalescent COVID-19.

The V call is TRBV4-1, the J call TRBJ1-1; 7 bases are shared with TRBD1. Trimming took 3 bases from V and 6 from J; bases not matched to a gene: 10. This CDR3 has 15 residues. Per germline, CDR1 MGHRA and CDR2 YSYEKL. For the CDR3, the DNA is TGCGCCAGCAGCCAGGCGGTAAGGGGGCGGGCTGAAGCTTTCTTT. This gives the protein CASSQAVRGRAEAFF.

This sequence joins TRBV9 and TRBJ1-2, with TRBD1 identical over 11 bases. CDR1 SGDLS and CDR2 YYNGEE come from the germline V gene. CDR3 length: 16 amino acids. J gave up 8 bases and V 3 bases, and 12 bases lay outside the gene matches. The CDR3 is CASSGGWGTGGYGYTF. CDR3 bases: TGTGCCAGCAGCGGTGGATGGGGGACAGGGGGTTACGGCTACACCTTC.

The chain joins TRBV11-2 to TRBJ2-2, with 9 nucleotides matching TRBD2. V lost 4 bases, J lost 4 bases, and 7 bases stayed unmatched. The germline V gene has CDR1 SGHAT and CDR2 FQNNGV. This CDR3 contains 16 residues. DNA for the CDR3: TGTGCCAGCAGCTCCCTAGCGGGAAGTGGCACCGGGGAGCTGTTTTTT. The encoded protein is CASSSLAGSGTGELFF.

The chain links TRBV18 to TRBJ1-5; D is unresolved. In germline, CDR1 is KGHSH, CDR2 LQKENI. Trimming cost V 0 bases and J 6 bases, with 3 bases left between them. The CDR3 totals 12 residues. CDR3 nucleotides: TGTGCCAGCTCACCACCAGCTCAGCCCCAGCATTTT. Protein: CASSPPAQPQHF. Variable domain in full (rest from reference TRBV18 and TRBJ1-5): NAGVMQNPRHLVRRRGQEARLRCSPMKGHSHVYWYRQLPEEGLKFMVYLQKENIIDESGMPKERFSAEFPKEGPSILRIQQVVRGDSAAYFCASSPPAQPQHFGDGTRLSIL.

The J gene is TRBJ2-1, the V gene TRBV5-6; 13 bases map to TRBD2. J lost 3 bases, V lost 5 bases, and 5 bases had no gene match. Germline V gene lookup returns CDR1 SGHDT and CDR2 YYEEEE. The CDR3 sequence is 16 residues long. In DNA, the CDR3 is TGTGCCAGCAGTCCGACTAGCGGGAGGCTCTACAATGAGCAGTTCTTC. Translating it yields CASSPTSGRLYNEQFF. Based on the CDR3 plus reference TRBV5-6 and TRBJ2-1, the full variable domain is DAGVTQSPTHLIKTRGQQVTLRCSPKSGHDTVSWYQQALGQGPQFIFQYYEEEERQRGNFPDRFSGHQFPNYSSELNVNALLLGDSALYLCASSPTSGRLYNEQFFGPGTRLTVL.

The V and J genes are TRBV10-3 and TRBJ1-2; D not resolved. Trimming stripped 6 bases from V and 2 bases from J, with 7 bases between. The CDR3 length is 12 residues. Germline V lookup: CDR1 ENHRY, CDR2 SYGVKD. CDR3 protein: CAIRDMNYGYTF. DNA for the CDR3: TGTGCCATCAGAGACATGAACTATGGCTACACCTTC.

This chain joins TRBV2 and TRBJ1-5, with D uncertain. This CDR3 spans 14 amino acids. Trimming took off 5 bases at V and 6 bases at J, with 14 bases between the two ends. From germline, CDR1 is SNHLY and CDR2 FYNNEI. Written as DNA, the CDR3 is TGTGCCAGCAGTCCCGGGAGGGAAGGTCAGCCCCAGCATTTT. Translating gives CASSPGREGQPQHF.

The J gene is TRBJ2-1, the V gene TRBV27; the match to TRBD2 covers 10 bases. From germline, CDR1 is MNHEY and CDR2 SMNVEV (reference sequence). The CDR3 contains 18 residues. V lost 0 bases, J lost 0 bases, and 5 bases stayed unmatched. CDR3 in DNA: TGTGCCAGCAGTTTATCCTCTAGCGGGGGTAGCTCCTACAATGAGCAGTTCTTC. It codes for CASSLSSSGGSSYNEQFF.

V is TRBV3-1 (or the pseudogene TRBV3-2) and J is TRBJ2-1; 8 nucleotides agree with TRBD2. J lost 3 bases, V lost 1 base, and 2 bases had no gene match. Germline V lookup: CDR1 LGHDT, CDR2 YNNKEL (reference sequence). The CDR3 contains 15 residues. The CDR3 sequence is CASSQAGGLYNEQFF. The DNA for the CDR3 is TGTGCCAGCAGCCAAGCGGGAGGGCTCTACAATGAGCAGTTCTTC.

The V call is TRBV27, the J call TRBJ2-1; 7 bases align to TRBD2. The CDR3 loop spans 17 amino acids. Germline values: CDR1 MNHEY, CDR2 SMNVEV (reference sequence). V dropped 1 base and J dropped 0; count of bases not matched to a gene: 6. CDR3 sequence (DNA): TGTGCCAGCAGTTTATACCGTGGCGGGGGCTCCTACAATGAGCAGTTCTTC. Protein: CASSLYRGGGSYNEQFF.

The chain combines TRBV28 with TRBJ1-5; TRBD1 aligns across 9 bases. There are 15 residues in the CDR3. With 5 bases clipped from V and 6 bases from J, the junction kept 8 bases outside the gene matches. CDR1 MDHEN and CDR2 SYDVKM come from the germline V gene. Here the CDR3 DNA reads TGTGCCAGCAGTCCCGGGGACAGGGAAAGTCAGCCCCAGCATTTT. This gives the protein CASSPGDRESQPQHF.

The chain joins TRBV5-1 to TRBJ1-1; tentative D call: TRBD1 (5 bases). The V end lost 4 bases, the J end lost 0 bases, and 10 bases lay between the germline ends. Per the germline V gene, CDR1 is SGHRS and CDR2 is YFSETQ. The CDR3 runs to 14 residues. CDR3 DNA sequence: TGCGCCAGCAGCGCCGACAGTCTGAACACTGAAGCTTTCTTT. It encodes CASSADSLNTEAFF.

V gene TRBV14 combines with J gene TRBJ1-3; D gene unclear. This CDR3 region has 16 residues. V lost 0 bases and J 0 bases, leaving 9 bases between the germline ends. The germline V gene encodes CDR1 SGHDN and CDR2 FVKESK. Here the CDR3 DNA reads TGTGCCAGCAGCCAAGACCTACCTGGCTCTGGAAACACCATATATTTT. It yields the protein CASSQDLPGSGNTIYF.

The chain links TRBV15 to TRBJ2-2; the D gene is possibly TRBD1 (7 bases). Germline V gives CDR1 LNHNV, CDR2 YYDKDF (reference sequence). V was cut by 0 bases and J by 5 bases, with 13 bases left in between. The CDR3 is 16 amino acids. CDR3 sequence (DNA): TGTGCCACCAGCAGAGACAGGGGGGTTCGAACCGGGGAGCTGTTTTTT. Amino acids: CATSRDRGVRTGELFF.

The chain combines TRBV28 with TRBJ1-1, with D possibly matching TRBD1 (5 bases). The CDR3 runs 13 residues. Trimming shortened V by 2 bases and J by 5 bases, and 9 bases separated the two germline ends. Germline CDR1 MDHEN, CDR2 SYDVKM. CDR3 sequence reads: CASSLTGGTEAFF. CDR3 nucleotides: TGTGCCAGCAGTTTAACCGGGGGGACTGAAGCTTTCTTT.

V gene TRBV15 combines with J gene TRBJ1-5; D possibly corresponds to TRBD1 (5 bases). In germline, CDR1 is LNHNV, CDR2 YYDKDF (reference sequence). CDR3 size: 15 residues. The ends were cut back, 1 base at V and 0 bases at J, with 7 bases in the middle. The CDR3 DNA follows: TGTGCCACCAGCAGAGGCAGGGATAGCAATCAGCCCCAGCATTTT. Its translation: CATSRGRDSNQPQHF.

The J gene is TRBJ2-7, the V gene TRBV4-2, with 7 bases that match TRBD1. Losses at the gene ends were 0 bases for V and 6 bases for J; bases not matched to a gene: 8. The CDR3 loop spans 15 amino acids. CDR1 LGHNA and CDR2 YNFKEQ come from the germline V gene. In DNA form, the CDR3 reads TGTGCCAGCAGCCAAGACAGACAGGGACGAGGCGAGCAGTACTTC. It codes for CASSQDRQGRGEQYF.

The chain recombines TRBV28 with TRBJ1-1; TRBD1 might be the D (5 bases). The CDR3 has 16 amino acids. Germline loops: CDR1 MDHEN, CDR2 SYDVKM. Trimming removed 2 bases at V and 1 base at J, with 14 bases between. The CDR3 DNA follows: TGTGCCAGCAGTTTACGGCAGGGTGGTAAGAACACTGAAGCTTTCTTT. This codes for CASSLRQGGKNTEAFF.

The chain has TRBV7-2 and TRBJ1-3, with 7 bases fitting TRBD1. The ends lost 0 bases at V and 2 bases at J; junction bases unmatched: 1. Looked up from germline, CDR1 is SGHTA and CDR2 is FQGNSA. CDR3 length: 15 residues. The CDR3 DNA sequence: TGTGCCAGCAGCTTAGCCGGACAGGCTGGAAACACCATATATTTT. It translates to CASSLAGQAGNTIYF.

Remarks on this clone: This probably arose from a read error, given a far larger clone one base away. The chain employs TRBV2 and TRBJ2-1; 7 positions agree with TRBD1. Germline CDR1 and CDR2: SNHLY and FYNNEI. CDR3 length: 14 amino acids. The junction had 11 bases not matched to a gene; V was cut back by 11 bases and J by 4 bases. The CDR3 sequence: CAWDRQGRYNEQFF. The CDR3 bases are TGTGCCTGGGACCGACAGGGCCGATACAATGAGCAGTTCTTC.